Following are 9 T cell receptor beta chains from one sample sequenced in a study of T cell responses to AZD1222 COVID-19 vaccine (dated by TCRdb to 2020 to 2023). The sample's time point label, decoded: about 28 days (+/-7) after the second vaccine dose. The library was prepared using the immunoSEQ multiplex PCR assay. TCRdb carries this immuneACCESS record with in-frame sequences only. Its versions omit some clonotypes, under half of them owing to an unresolved V gene in the studies checked, with the rest unexplained. The sample table lists approximately 270,000 clones, almost 95% of them with a count of one. In total, the top ten clones hold around 0.58% of the sample. Here the sequenced sample was peripheral blood, taken 28 days after the second AZD1222 dose. The origin of the receptors is an adult who received the AZD1222 COVID-19 vaccine.

V is TRBV3-1 (or the pseudogene TRBV3-2) and J is TRBJ1-2; unclear D gene. The CDR3 has 11 residues. Germline CDR1 LGHDT, CDR2 YNNKEL (reference sequence). With 6 bases removed from V and 6 bases from J, the gap between germline ends came to 8 bases. This CDR3 is CASRDLNGYTF. The CDR3 DNA follows: TGTGCCAGCAGGGATCTTAATGGCTACACCTTC.

This chain links TRBV11-2 with TRBJ1-2; D is possibly TRBD1 (5 bases). In germline, CDR1 is SGHAT, CDR2 FQNNGV. The V end lost 5 bases, the J end lost 8 bases, and 21 bases lay between the germline ends. CDR3 size: 15 residues. The chain's CDR3 is CASSPVRGARKGYTF. CDR3 coding DNA: TGTGCCAGCAGCCCCGTGAGGGGAGCCCGCAAGGGCTACACCTTC. Drawing the rest from reference TRBV11-2 and TRBJ1-2, the complete variable domain is EAGVAQSPRYKIIEKRQSVAFWCNPISGHATLYWYQQILGQGPKLLIQFQNNGVVDDSQLPKDRFSAERLKGVDSTLKIQPAKLEDSAVYLCASSPVRGARKGYTFGSGTRLTVV.

The chain carries TRBV11-2 and TRBJ1-1, with a weak D call TRBD1 (5 bases). Germline V gene data show CDR1 as SGHAT and CDR2 as FQNNGV. The CDR3 has 15 residues. Trimming shortened V by 4 bases and J by 8 bases, and 20 bases separated the two germline ends. DNA for the CDR3: TGTGCCAGCAGCTCCCGGGGCTTTTCACTTTCCGAAGCTTTCTTT. Protein: CASSSRGFSLSEAFF.

The V call is TRBV7-8, the J call TRBJ2-3, with 7 bases matching TRBD2. The germline V gene encodes CDR1 SGHVS and CDR2 FQNEAQ. J gave up 2 bases and V 3 bases, and 5 bases lay outside the gene matches. There are 15 residues in the CDR3. Here the CDR3 DNA reads TGTGCCAGCAGCTTGGGCGGGAGATTCACAGATACGCAGTATTTT. Translated, it gives CASSLGGRFTDTQYF.

The chain combines TRBV27 with TRBJ2-2; 7 positions match TRBD2. J lost 5 bases, V lost 9 bases, and 12 bases had no gene match. Germline V lookup: CDR1 MNHEY, CDR2 SMNVEV (reference sequence). The CDR3 extends over 15 amino acids. This chain's CDR3 is CASRGARGGTGELFF. CDR3 nucleotides: TGTGCCAGTCGCGGGGCGCGGGGAGGGACCGGGGAGCTGTTTTTT.

The chain couples TRBV5-1 to TRBJ1-5; possible D gene TRBD1, 6 bases. This CDR3 comprises 14 residues. The V end was cut by 4 bases, the J end by 6 bases, with 14 bases between. The V gene's germline CDR1 is SGHRS and CDR2 YFSETQ. CDR3 DNA: TGCGCCAGCAGCGCCGGGGGCCCAAGTCAGCCCCAGCATTTT. It specifies CASSAGGPSQPQHF.

This chain joins TRBV12-3 or TRBV12-4 and TRBJ1-6; D is unclear. V lost 11 bases to trimming and J lost 0 bases, with 8 bases between them. This CDR3 is built from 13 residues. CDR3 in DNA: TGTGCCGTACAGAGCTCCTATAATTCACCCCTCCACTTT. It codes for CAVQSSYNSPLHF.

The CDR3 region is CASSLRGLQSSGNTIYF. The CDR3 DNA reads TGTGCCAGCAGCTTGAGGGGACTACAGAGCTCTGGAAACACCATATATTTT. This chain uses TRBV5-6 with TRBJ1-3, with a tentative D call TRBD1 (5 bases). From germline, CDR1 is SGHDT and CDR2 YYEEEE. V was cut by 1 base and J by 0 bases, with 14 bases left in between. This CDR3 is built from 17 residues.

This clone was picked up one time. V is TRBV6-2 or TRBV6-3 and J is TRBJ1-1; 8 nucleotides agree with TRBD1. CDR1 and CDR2 (germline): MNHEY, SVGEGT. The CDR3 spans 15 residues. The V and J ends lost 2 bases and 5 bases, in that order; junction bases with no gene match: 7. The CDR3 DNA follows: TGTGCCAGCAGTTACCCCGCAGGGGGCAGGACTGAAGCTTTCTTT. Translated: CASSYPAGGRTEAFF.